This is a list of T cell receptor beta chains from one sample in a study of blood T cell repertoires in COVID-19. The repertoire was sequenced with immunoSEQ multiplex PCR; TCRdb's copy has only in-frame clones and lacks some. The table records approximately 190,000 clones, around 80% of them present only once. Sequenced: peripheral blood. The origin of the receptors is a woman aged 55 to 70 with COVID-19, enrolled during active disease. The conserved cysteine and the conserved F or W are not part of the CDR3 here.

J	V	length	CDR3
TRBJ2-5	TRBV29-1	10	SVEDSRETQY
TRBJ2-3	TRBV9	13	ASNVDGTYPGTQY
TRBJ2-1	TRBV5-1	13	ASSPSGDTYNEQF
TRBJ2-7	TRBV7-2	13	ASSPPGLAFYEQY
TRBJ1-2	TRBV11-2	12	ASSLRRVGSSYT
TRBJ1-2	TRBV19	10	ASTSSPYGYT
TRBJ1-2	TRBV29-1	9	SVVGGYGYT
TRBJ2-3	TRBV9	15	ASSVETSGGFRDTQY
TRBJ1-2	TRBV24-1	11	ATSGGTDYGYT
TRBJ2-2	TRBV18	12	ASSLAGYTGELF
TRBJ2-2	TRBV7-2	16	ASSSRVAGVTGTGELF
TRBJ1-5	TRBV12-3/TRBV12-4	11	ASSRGEGQPQH
TRBJ1-2	TRBV29-1	11	SALGQANYGYT
TRBJ2-7	TRBV2	12	ASSGLAGVGEQY
TRBJ1-2	TRBV13	11	ASSLTGNYGYT
TRBJ1-2	TRBV5-4	10	ATMGKSDGYT
TRBJ1-1	TRBV6-5	12	ASSYSVGATEAF
TRBJ2-2	TRBV19	13	ASGVGQGASGELF
TRBJ2-7	TRBV9	13	ASSVAPTDTYEQY
TRBJ1-5	TRBV4-3	14	ASSQDFAGPNQPQH
TRBJ2-2	TRBV27	14	ASSLSPRPGTGELF
TRBJ2-2	TRBV27	12	ASSSGQGSGELF
TRBJ2-1	TRBV27	13	ASSFDERGDNEQF
TRBJ1-1	TRBV20-1	9	SASPPAEAF
TRBJ2-1	TRBV7-8	12	ASSLGTSGNEQF
TRBJ2-7	TRBV4-3	13	ASSQESRGSYEQY
TRBJ1-5	TRBV28	15	ASRDRAISYSNQPQH
TRBJ1-1	TRBV28	13	ASSLFAGDITEAF
TRBJ1-2	TRBV7-9	12	ASSFQGSNYGYT
TRBJ1-5	TRBV12-3/TRBV12-4	11	ASSFGSNQPQH
TRBJ2-2	TRBV4-2	14	ASSQGLDIYTGELF
TRBJ1-5	TRBV9	11	ASSADTNQPQH
TRBJ1-6	TRBV7-6	16	ASSLTSGGGPNNSPLH
TRBJ2-1	TRBV11-2	12	ASSLSGGRNEQF
TRBJ1-5	TRBV27	12	ASSLMASNQPQH
TRBJ2-3	TRBV24-1	13	ATSGASGALDTQY
TRBJ1-1	TRBV19	15	ASRLTQGPLMNTEAF
TRBJ2-5	TRBV18	16	ASSPRTVDARSQETQY
TRBJ1-1	TRBV28	14	ASSETGGISYPEAF
TRBJ2-1	TRBV14	15	ASSQKRGGAWYNEQF
TRBJ2-1	TRBV20-1	8	SASGAEQF
TRBJ1-5	TRBV6-5	11	ASTGAVFQPQH
TRBJ1-1	TRBV6-2/TRBV6-3	13	ASRPHSALNTEAF
TRBJ1-1	TRBV20-1	9	SAVPGDGAF
TRBJ2-1	TRBV10-2	11	ASSPQGMNEQF
TRBJ1-1	TRBV7-2	13	ASSFFRGLGTEAF
TRBJ2-7	TRBV11-2	15	ASSLTFGTGSSYEQY
TRBJ1-5	TRBV24-1	12	ATSDGDRNQPQH
TRBJ1-5	TRBV28	13	ASRGDRARGQPQH
TRBJ1-1	TRBV19	10	ASKTGNTEAF
TRBJ2-4	TRBV18	9	ASSPGAIKY
TRBJ2-2	TRBV5-6	13	ASRSLAANTGELF
TRBJ1-1	TRBV29-1	7	SVDPGAF
TRBJ2-6	TRBV5-1	15	ASSLRDSLPGANVLT
TRBJ2-1	TRBV29-1	12	SVVGGGEANEQF
TRBJ2-5	TRBV5-5	13	ASSLDRGGQETQY
TRBJ1-2	TRBV5-5	11	ASSLADSYGYT
TRBJ2-1	TRBV11-1	13	ASGAENVPYNEQF
TRBJ1-2	TRBV6-6	13	ASSYSSTGLGGYT
TRBJ2-5	TRBV18	12	ASSRSRRQETQY